This T cell receptor beta chain comes out of a study of blood T cell repertoires in COVID-19. Turning to the study itself: The cDNA or gDNA used as material had been derived from T cells, B-cell-depleted T cells, or PBMCs.

In this sample, this clone turned up a few times. Recruits, aged about 18 to 100 years, lived in 20 to 30 US areas. Clinical histories supplied by participants themselves formed the basis of cohort assignment. All recovered Cohort 3 donors got two negative PCRs, got clearance, or saw symptom resolution. This CDR3 contains 16 residues. After removal of 5 bases from V and 7 bases from J, the junction contained 11 bases not matched to a gene. Germline loops: CDR1 SGHAT, CDR2 FQNNGV. The data were produced by immunoSEQ multiplex PCR, yet TCRdb's version contains in-frame clones alone and is incomplete. The profile shows around 170,000 clones, less than 90% of them singletons.

This TCR came from a woman between 45 and 65 years old who had recovered from COVID-19. This rearrangement joins TRBV11-2 to TRBJ2-1, with 10 bases identical to TRBD2. Input material: PBMCs or T cells enriched from blood (not recorded which). The CDR3 loop reads CASSRASGSRLNEQFF. Written as DNA, the CDR3 is TGTGCCAGCAGCCGGGCTAGCGGGAGTAGGTTGAATGAGCAGTTCTTC.